The 8 T cell receptor beta chains in this list originate from one sample, sequenced in a study of PD-1 and CTLA-4 blockade in melanoma. Clones were sequenced by immunoSEQ multiplex PCR, and TCRdb holds only the in-frame ones, with some missing. This sample has almost 30,000 clones, with less than 90% found just once. The sequencing here drew on CD8+ T cells from peripheral blood, taken before anti-PD-1 treatment. All receptors derive from a human donor with melanoma.

The CDR3, as DNA: TGTGCCAGCAGTTTAAGCGGGACCACTGAAGCTTTCTTT. It codes for CASSLSGTTEAFF. The chain joins TRBV28 to TRBJ1-1; maybe TRBD1 (5 bases). The CDR3 runs 13 residues. V lost 2 bases and J 4 bases, leaving 8 bases between the germline ends. Germline V gives CDR1 MDHEN, CDR2 SYDVKM.

This rearrangement joins TRBV3-1 (or the pseudogene TRBV3-2) to TRBJ2-7; no definite D call. The CDR3 runs 13 residues. V was trimmed by 2 bases and J by 3 bases, leaving 8 bases between them. The germline CDR1 and CDR2 sequences are LGHDT and YNNKEL (reference sequence). The CDR3 reads CASSQRTFYEQYF. Written as DNA, the CDR3 is TGTGCCAGCAGCCAAAGGACCTTCTACGAGCAGTACTTC.

The genes are TRBV29-1 and TRBJ2-3; D is tentatively TRBD1 or TRBD2 (6 bases each). The CDR3 consists of 12 residues. Deletions cut 3 bases from V and 6 bases from J, with 10 bases between. CDR1 and CDR2 from the germline V gene are SQVTM and ANQGSEA. CDR3 residues: CSVEGGVDTQYF. CDR3 nucleotides: TGCAGCGTTGAGGGGGGCGTGGATACGCAGTATTTT.

In DNA form, the CDR3 reads TGTGCCAGCAGTTACGTGGGAGTGGATGAGCAGTTCTTC. It codes for CASSYVGVDEQFF. V is TRBV6-6 and J is TRBJ2-1; possible D gene TRBD2, 5 bases. Germline values: CDR1 MNHNY, CDR2 SVGAGI (reference sequence). Trimming removed 2 bases at V and 8 bases at J, with 10 bases between. This CDR3 has 13 residues.

This clone appeared a single time. V usage is TRBV12-5 and J usage is TRBJ2-3, with 12 positions matching TRBD1. CDR3 length: 15 residues. Trimming cost V 1 base and J 6 bases; bases outside gene matches: 2. Germline V CDR1 and CDR2: LGHNT, FRNRAP. The CDR3 loop is CASGLGDRGHDTQYF. CDR3 in DNA: TGTGCTAGTGGTTTGGGGGACAGGGGGCATGATACGCAGTATTTT.

About this clone itself: Mismatch with germline at one junction end may stem from a read error. The chain links TRBV7-9 to TRBJ2-7, with D possibly being TRBD2 (5 bases). Germline-derived CDR1 and CDR2 are SEHNR and FQNEAQ (reference sequence). The CDR3 has 12 amino acids. The CDR3 spells CASSFEGHEQYF. The CDR3 DNA follows: TGTGCCAGCAGCTTTGAGGGCCACGAGCAATACTTC.

This CDR3 reads CASSYSGLAGEEQFF. For the CDR3, the DNA is TGTGCCAGCAGTTACTCGGGACTAGCGGGAGAAGAGCAGTTCTTC. The rearrangement joins TRBV6-5 to TRBJ2-1; 14 bases are a match to TRBD2. V lost 0 bases and J lost 10; bases outside the gene matches: 2. CDR1 and CDR2 (germline): MNHEY, SVGAGI. The CDR3 loop spans 15 amino acids.

The chain employs TRBV7-9 and TRBJ2-5; D may be TRBD2 (5 bases). Trimming left V 3 bases short and J 5 bases short, with 10 bases between. The CDR3 runs 13 residues. Germline V gene data show CDR1 as SEHNR and CDR2 as FQNEAQ (reference sequence). The CDR3 nucleotides are TGTGCCAGCAGCTTTCGGGGTTTTGAGACCCAGTACTTC. It translates to CASSFRGFETQYF.